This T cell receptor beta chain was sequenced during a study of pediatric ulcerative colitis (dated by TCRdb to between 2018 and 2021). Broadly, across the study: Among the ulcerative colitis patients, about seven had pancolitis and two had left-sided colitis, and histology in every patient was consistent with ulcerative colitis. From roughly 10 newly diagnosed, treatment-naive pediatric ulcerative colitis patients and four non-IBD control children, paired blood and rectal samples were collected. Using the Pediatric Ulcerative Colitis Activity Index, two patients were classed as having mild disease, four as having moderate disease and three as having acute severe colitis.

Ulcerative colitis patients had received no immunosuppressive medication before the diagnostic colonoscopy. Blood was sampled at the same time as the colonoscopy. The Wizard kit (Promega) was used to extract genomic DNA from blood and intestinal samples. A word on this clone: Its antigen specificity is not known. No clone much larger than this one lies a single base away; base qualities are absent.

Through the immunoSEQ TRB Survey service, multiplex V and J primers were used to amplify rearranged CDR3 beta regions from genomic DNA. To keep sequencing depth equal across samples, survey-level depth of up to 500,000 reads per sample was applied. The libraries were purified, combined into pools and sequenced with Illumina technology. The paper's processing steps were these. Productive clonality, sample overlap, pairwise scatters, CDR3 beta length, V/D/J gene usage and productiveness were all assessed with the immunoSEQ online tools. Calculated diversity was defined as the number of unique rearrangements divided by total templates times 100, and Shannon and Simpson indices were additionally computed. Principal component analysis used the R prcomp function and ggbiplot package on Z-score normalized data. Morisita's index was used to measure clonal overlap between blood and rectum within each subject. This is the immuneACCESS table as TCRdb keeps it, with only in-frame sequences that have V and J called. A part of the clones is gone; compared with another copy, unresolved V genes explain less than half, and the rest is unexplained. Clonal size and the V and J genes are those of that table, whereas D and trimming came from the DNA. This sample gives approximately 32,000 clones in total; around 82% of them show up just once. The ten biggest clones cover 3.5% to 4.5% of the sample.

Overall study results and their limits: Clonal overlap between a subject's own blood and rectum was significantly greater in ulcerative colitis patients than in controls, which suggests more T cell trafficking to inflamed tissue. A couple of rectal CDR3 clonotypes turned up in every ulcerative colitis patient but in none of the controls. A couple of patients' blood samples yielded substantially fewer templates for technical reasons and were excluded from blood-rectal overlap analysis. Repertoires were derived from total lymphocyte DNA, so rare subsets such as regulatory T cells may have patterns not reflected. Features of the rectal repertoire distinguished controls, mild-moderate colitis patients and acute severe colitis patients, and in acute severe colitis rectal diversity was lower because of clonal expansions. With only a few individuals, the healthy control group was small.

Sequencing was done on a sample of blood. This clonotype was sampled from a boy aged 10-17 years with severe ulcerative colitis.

The CDR3 region reads CASGDGYTEAFF. The DNA sequence is as follows: TGTGCCAGTGGGGACGGATACACTGAAGCTTTCTTT. Here the chain combines TRBV19 and TRBJ1-1; TRBD1 is a possible D gene, resting on 5 matching bases. Between the V and J ends, shortened by 8 bases and 3 bases respectively, the junction contains 10 bases. Its CDR3 holds 12 amino acids, cysteine through phenylalanine. Of all the DNA, just the CDR3 is kept, 36 bases in frame from base 1. CDR1 LNHDA and CDR2 SQIVND were looked up in the germline V gene (reference sequence).